The source of this T cell receptor (beta chain) is a study of blood T cells in healthy people across ages. Study-level results: The long-lived group displayed more naive CD4+ cells, plus higher diversity, than the aged donors did. A strong correlation was found between TCR beta diversity and the percentage of naive T cells.

The ends lost 6 bases at V and 6 bases at J; junction bases unmatched: 7. Germline loops: CDR1 MDHEN, CDR2 SYDVKM. This CDR3 is built from 15 residues. This clonotype appeared a few times. As yet, its antigen is unknown. A second roughly 7 to 11 cycle PCR used barcoded and J-beta primers. Each CDR3 protein is one row after TCRdb ran MiXCR on the 5' RACE reads. This sample has about 840,000 distinct CDR3 sequences; around 29% occur once, and the top ten carry roughly 10%. This same sample was also part of a study on T cells of mothers and their children. That study adds: Donation came from three healthy Caucasian mothers together with their six children.

The sequenced sample consisted of blood. The TCR comes from a woman aged 40-49 years in good health. The chain uses TRBV28 and TRBJ1-5, with TRBD1 identical over 11 bases. CDR3 sequence: CASRSGQGATQPQHF. CDR3 DNA: TGTGCCAGCAGATCCGGACAGGGGGCGACTCAGCCCCAGCATTTT. The full variable domain, with the rest looked up from reference TRBV28 and TRBJ1-5, is DVKVTQSSRYLVKRTGEKVFLECVQDMDHENMFWYRQDPGLGLRLIYFSYDVKMKEKGDIPEGYSVSREKKERFSLILESASTNQTSMYLCASRSGQGATQPQHFGDGTRLSIL.